This T cell receptor beta chain was identified during a study of blood T cell repertoires in COVID-19 (dated by TCRdb to about 2020). Broadly, across the study: Samples from collaborators originated in the United States, Italy and Spain and spanned both the acute and convalescent phases of COVID-19. Nearly every sample came with metadata listing a de-identified subject ID, COVID-19 status, age in years and sex. The material from the prospective study consisted of cDNA or gDNA derived from T cells, B-cell-depleted T cells, or PBMCs. Where HLA class I and class II types were available, the types were taken from metadata supplied by the sample provider, not from assay-based typing. The dataset comprised deeply sampled blood TCRbeta repertoires from subjects exposed to, actively infected with, or recovered from COVID-19. Samples were obtained from the ongoing ImmuneRACE study (first 160 participants) and from about 1,300 subjects provided by 6 global collaborators. A freely available public database, intended as a resource for researchers studying the immune response to SARS-CoV-2, is where the repertoires were released.

TCRbeta CDR3 regions were amplified from genomic DNA by means of the immunoSEQ Assay, a bias-controlled multiplex PCR. As for the original processing: Nucleated cell counts per sample were estimated from amplification of reference gene primers within the assay. To quantify the absolute abundance of each unique TCRbeta CDR3 rearrangement, sequence reads were collapsed and filtered. For each sample, productive Simpson clonality was calculated as the square root of Simpson's diversity index over productive rearrangements. TCRdb provides this immuneACCESS table in a form limited to in-frame rearrangements. Some clones are lacking; in checked studies, under half of them reflect an unresolved V gene, and why the rest are absent is not known. D and trimming come from the DNA, and the V and J calls and clone size come from that table. The sample data list under 300,000 clones, and approximately 84% of these were observed just once. The ten largest clonotypes hold 3.3% of the sample.

On this clone: Its antigen remains undetermined. There are no base qualities to consult, and no much larger clone falls within one base.

Per the germline V gene, SGHTA is the CDR1 and FQGNSA is the CDR2. Trimming accounts for 2 bases at V and 6 bases at J, while the number of junction bases matched to no gene is 9. There are 15 amino acids in the CDR3, from cysteine to phenylalanine inclusive. Just CDR3 DNA is preserved here, 45 bases in frame from base 1. General study outcomes and caveats: The amount of clinical and demographic metadata varied by source and participant and was provided uncurated.

Enrolling through a virtual design, the prospective study's participants ranged in age from roughly 18 to 89 years and lived across 24 United States geographic areas. Cohort assignment in the prospective study relied on participant-reported clinical history from a screening survey and a study questionnaire. In the prospective study, whole blood, serum and a nasopharyngeal or oropharyngeal swab were collected from each participant by mobile phlebotomists. Additional blood draws and questionnaires over an approximately two-month period could optionally be provided by prospective study participants. Before DNA extraction, blood samples from the prospective study were shipped at room temperature or frozen.

The chain was built from TRBV7-2 and TRBJ2-5, with 7 middle bases fitting TRBD2. Sequencing input: PBMCs or T cells enriched from blood (not recorded which). The receptor's source is a woman in her forties with acute COVID-19. The DNA sequence follows: TGTGCCAGCAGCTTACCCGGGGACGGGGGGAAGACCCAGTACTTC. Its protein product is CASSLPGDGGKTQYF.